The 29 T cell receptor beta chains below were found in one sample sequenced in a study of shared clonotypes between healthy human individuals. Profiling relied on immunoSEQ multiplex PCR, and the TCRdb table lists in-frame clones only, not all of them. Among about 110,000 clones, more than 65% were seen once, and the ten largest hold around 26%. Sequenced: memory CD8+ T cells sorted from blood. As for subset: CD45RO+ cells pooled with CCR7-negative TemRA cells. The receptor source for this set is a woman in her twenties or thirties in good health.

V and J are TRBV9 and TRBJ1-2; D gene unclear. Germline lookup yields CDR1 SGDLS and CDR2 YYNGEE. The V end was cut by 2 bases, the J end by 0 bases, with 5 bases between. CDR3 size: 13 residues. In DNA form, the CDR3 reads TGTGCCAGCAGCGTGGGCTCTAACTATGGCTACACCTTC. Encoded protein: CASSVGSNYGYTF.

The genes are TRBV27 and TRBJ2-7, with 7 bases matching TRBD2. V lost 2 bases to trimming and J lost 5 bases; unmatched junction nucleotides: 9. The CDR3 has 15 residues. Germline loops: CDR1 MNHEY, CDR2 SMNVEV (reference sequence). CDR3 sequence: CASSLGGRASNEQYF. In DNA, the CDR3 is TGTGCCAGCAGTTTAGGGGGGAGGGCCAGCAACGAGCAGTACTTC.

In its sample, this clone was seen many times. This chain uses TRBV4-1 with TRBJ1-5; D uncertain. The germline V gene encodes CDR1 MGHRA and CDR2 YSYEKL. V gave up 0 bases and J gave up 5 bases, with 23 bases separating them. CDR3 length: 19 amino acids. Here the CDR3 DNA reads TGCGCCAGCAGCCAAGACCACACATTAGCAGGTGTTGGAGATCAGCCCCAGCATTTT. The encoded protein is CASSQDHTLAGVGDQPQHF.

J is TRBJ1-2 and V is TRBV28; TRBD1 matches at 7 bases. CDR1 MDHEN and CDR2 SYDVKM come from the germline V gene. The CDR3 is 13 residues long. Losses at the gene ends were 0 bases for V and 9 bases for J; bases not matched to a gene: 4. The CDR3 DNA reads as TGTGCCAGCAGTTTATGGACAGGGTTTTGCTACACCTTC. Translating gives CASSLWTGFCYTF.

The gene calls are TRBV27 and TRBJ2-2; a possible D gene is TRBD2 (5 bases). This CDR3 has 13 amino acids. Germline V gene data show CDR1 as MNHEY and CDR2 as SMNVEV (reference sequence). Trimming removed 5 bases from V and 7 bases from J, with 11 bases in between. CDR3 sequence: CASSPTIIGELFF. For the CDR3, the DNA is TGTGCCAGCAGTCCGACTATTATCGGGGAGCTGTTTTTT.

The chain is built from TRBV29-1 and TRBJ2-7; 7 positions match TRBD2. The CDR3 runs 14 residues. Germline assignment: CDR1 SQVTM and CDR2 ANQGSEA. V lost 6 bases to trimming and J lost 4 bases; unmatched junction nucleotides: 12. The CDR3 loop reads CSVLLGGEGYEQYF. The CDR3 nucleotides read TGCAGCGTCCTACTCGGCGGGGAGGGGTACGAGCAGTACTTC.

This clone has a handful of counts. This rearrangement joins TRBV29-1 to TRBJ2-7; 9 bases line up with TRBD1. V trimming: 1 base; J trimming: 2 bases; junction bases outside the gene matches: 12. The CDR3 sequence is 17 residues long. The germline V gene encodes CDR1 SQVTM and CDR2 ANQGSEA. CDR3 DNA: TGCAGCGTTGAAGGGGGAGAAAAGGGACAGGGACCCTACGAGCAGTACTTC. It translates to CSVEGGEKGQGPYEQYF.

The chain uses TRBV21-1 and TRBJ2-7. TRBV21-1 is marked as a pseudogene. The CDR3 has 13 residues. The CDR3 loop reads CASREQRAYEQYF. CDR3 DNA sequence: TGTGCCAGCAGAGAACAGCGTGCCTACGAGCAGTACTTC.

The chain recombines TRBV15 with TRBJ1-4, with a possible D match to TRBD1 (5 bases). Germline V gene sequence: CDR1 LNHNV, CDR2 YYDKDF (reference sequence). This CDR3 has 15 residues. V was trimmed by 5 bases and J by 11 bases, leaving 21 bases between them. Written as DNA, the CDR3 is TGTGCCACCAGCTCTTCGACGGCGGGGGGTGAGAAACTGTTTTTT. Its translation is CATSSSTAGGEKLFF.

This clone has just a few counts. This specimen includes other DNA sequences encoding the same CDR3. The V gene is TRBV7-9, the J gene TRBJ1-5; TRBD1 matches at 8 bases. With V trimmed by 6 bases and J by 6 bases, 10 bases remained unmatched. This CDR3 region has 15 residues. Germline CDR1 and CDR2: SEHNR and FQNEAQ (reference sequence). Here the CDR3 reads CASSPQGAGGQPQHF. Written as DNA, the CDR3 is TGTGCCAGCAGTCCCCAGGGGGCGGGTGGTCAGCCCCAGCATTTT. Variable domain in full (rest from reference TRBV7-9 and TRBJ1-5): DTGVSQNPRHKITKRGQNVTFRCDPISEHNRLYWYRQTLGQGPEFLTYFQNEAQLEKSRLLSDRFSAERPKGSFSTLEIQRTEQGDSAMYLCASSPQGAGGQPQHFGDGTRLSIL.

This clone was seen only once. V and J are TRBV28 and TRBJ2-1; D is possibly TRBD1 or TRBD2 (5 bases each). V lost 5 bases to trimming and J lost 14 bases, with 13 bases between them. The CDR3 sequence is 11 residues long. Germline V gene data show CDR1 as MDHEN and CDR2 as SYDVKM. Here the CDR3 DNA reads TGTGCCAGCAGTCACCGGGACCACGAGTTCTTC. Translating gives CASSHRDHEFF.

V is TRBV4-1 and J is TRBJ2-2; 7 bases map to TRBD1. V trimming: 1 base; J trimming: 6 bases; junction bases outside the gene matches: 11. Germline assignment: CDR1 MGHRA and CDR2 YSYEKL. The CDR3 has 17 amino acids. CDR3 bases: TGCGCCAGCAGCCAAGGTCTGGCAAGGGGGCGATCCGGGGAGCTGTTTTTT. Translated: CASSQGLARGRSGELFF.

V is TRBV19 and J is TRBJ2-5; no clear D gene. Germline loops: CDR1 LNHDA, CDR2 SQIVND (reference sequence). Trimming left V 4 bases short and J 5 bases short, with 14 bases between. The length of the CDR3 is 14 residues. The CDR3 DNA reads TGTGCCAGTAGTAGGTCGCATGGGCAGGAGACCCAGTACTTC. Translating it yields CASSRSHGQETQYF.

V and J are TRBV7-9 and TRBJ2-7, with 8 bases identical to TRBD2. This CDR3 spans 18 amino acids. V was clipped by 5 bases and J by 2 bases; unmatched bases: 17. The germline CDR1 and CDR2 sequences are SEHNR and FQNEAQ (reference sequence). The CDR3 sequence is CASSRDVVAGQATYEQYF. CDR3 nucleotide sequence: TGTGCCAGCAGCCGGGACGTAGTAGCGGGACAAGCGACCTACGAGCAGTACTTC.

This chain links TRBV27 with TRBJ2-3; D remains unclear. With 6 bases removed from V and 4 bases from J, the gap between germline ends came to 14 bases. This CDR3 contains 14 residues. Germline V gene lookup returns CDR1 MNHEY and CDR2 SMNVEV (reference sequence). The CDR3 is CASRSIYRSDTQYF. As DNA, the CDR3 is TGTGCCAGCAGGAGCATTTATAGGTCAGATACGCAGTATTTT.

The chain combines TRBV6-5 with TRBJ2-1; 10 nucleotides align to TRBD1. CDR1 is MNHEY, CDR2 SVGAGI, per germline. The CDR3 spans 15 residues. Trimming cost V 2 bases and J 8 bases; bases outside gene matches: 6. This CDR3 is CASSYQGQGFDEQFF. CDR3 bases: TGTGCCAGCAGTTACCAGGGACAGGGGTTCGATGAGCAGTTCTTC.

This chain connects TRBV29-1 to TRBJ2-3, with 12 positions matching TRBD2. Germline V gene sequence: CDR1 SQVTM, CDR2 ANQGSEA. The CDR3 is 16 amino acids. V gave up 4 bases and J gave up 5 bases; unmatched junction bases: 10. CDR3 amino acids: CSVAGLAGGRGDTQYF. The CDR3 DNA sequence: TGCAGCGTTGCGGGCCTAGCGGGAGGGCGTGGAGATACGCAGTATTTT.

The chain links TRBV11-3 to TRBJ2-7; 10 positions match TRBD1. The CDR3 has 15 amino acids. Germline V gives CDR1 SGHNT, CDR2 YENEEA. The trim removed 5 bases at V and 2 bases at J, leaving 6 bases unmatched. This CDR3 reads CASSLSGQGPYEQYF. CDR3 sequence (DNA): TGTGCCAGCAGCCTCTCGGGACAGGGGCCCTACGAGCAGTACTTC.

J is TRBJ2-5 and V is TRBV11-1, with 11 bases that match TRBD2. TRBJ2-7 matches the DNA end more closely, so the J call is doubtful. Germline values: CDR1 SGHAT, CDR2 FQDESV (reference sequence). CDR3 size: 16 residues. The CDR3 loop reads CASSPTSGKSSYEQYF. The DNA for the CDR3 is TGTGCCAGCAGTCCGACTAGCGGGAAGAGCTCCTACGAGCAGTACTTC.

The gene calls are TRBV19 and TRBJ1-1; D gene uncertain. This CDR3 is 12 amino acids long. The germline V gene encodes CDR1 LNHDA and CDR2 SQIVND (reference sequence). Trimming removed 6 bases from V and 4 bases from J, with 9 bases in between. CDR3 sequence reads: CASRGPITEAFF. The CDR3 DNA follows: TGTGCCAGTAGAGGGCCTATCACTGAAGCTTTCTTT.

The chain has TRBV27 and TRBJ2-7, with D possibly being TRBD2 (7 bases). Germline lookup yields CDR1 MNHEY and CDR2 SMNVEV (reference sequence). CDR3 length equals 14 residues. Trimming stripped 2 bases from V and 1 base from J, with 9 bases between. CDR3 sequence reads: CASSLAGASYEQYF. DNA for the CDR3: TGTGCCAGCAGTTTAGCGGGGGCGTCCTACGAGCAGTACTTC.

As regards this clone: This may come from a read error, since a much larger clone is one base off. The rearrangement links TRBV6-5 to TRBJ2-7, with TRBD1 matching 7 bases. Germline loops: CDR1 MNHEY, CDR2 SVGAGI. Germline trimming cut 4 bases from V and 3 bases from J; bases unmatched to any gene: 3. This CDR3 comprises 13 residues. CDR3 sequence: CASSFGQDYEQYF. The DNA for the CDR3 is TGTGCCAGCAGTTTCGGACAGGACTACGAGCAGTACTTC.

For the CDR3, the DNA is TGTGCCAGCAGCAATAGGGCTAGCGGGCCCTACGAGCAGTACTTC. Residues: CASSNRASGPYEQYF. This rearrangement joins TRBV21-1 to TRBJ2-7; TRBD2 is taken as the D call from the table, unchecked against the DNA. TRBV21-1 is termed a pseudogene. This CDR3 has 15 residues.

This sequence joins TRBV29-1 and TRBJ2-1; tentatively, D is TRBD1 or TRBD2 (5 bases each). The CDR3 is made up of 17 amino acids. Germline V gene lookup returns CDR1 SQVTM and CDR2 ANQGSEA. Trimming took off 4 bases at V and 5 bases at J, with 24 bases between the two ends. CDR3: CSVVGVGGTLWHNEQFF. The DNA of the CDR3 is TGCAGCGTTGTGGGGGTCGGCGGAACTCTATGGCACAATGAGCAGTTCTTC.

The genes are TRBV7-9 and TRBJ2-3, with 9 bases that match TRBD2. J was trimmed by 6 bases and V by 4 bases; bases with no gene match: 14. CDR3 length: 17 amino acids. Per the germline V gene, CDR1 is SEHNR and CDR2 is FQNEAQ (reference sequence). For the CDR3, the DNA is TGTGCCAGCAGCTCTTGGTTGGTAGCGGGAGTGGGGGATACGCAGTATTTT. This encodes CASSSWLVAGVGDTQYF.

The V call is TRBV25-1, the J call TRBJ1-3; D gene unclear. Germline V gene sequence: CDR1 MGHDK, CDR2 SYGVNS. V was trimmed by 3 bases and J by 8 bases, leaving 20 bases between them. The CDR3 spans 16 residues. CDR3 nucleotide sequence: TGTGCCAGCAGTGAGACCAAACCAACACGAGAGGACACCATATATTTT. It encodes CASSETKPTREDTIYF.

This clone was picked up a small number of times. V gene TRBV2 combines with J gene TRBJ1-2; D is uncertain. CDR1 SNHLY and CDR2 FYNNEI come from the germline V gene. CDR3 length: 13 residues. Trimming left V 5 bases short and J 12 bases short, with 19 bases between. The CDR3 DNA sequence: TGTGCCAGCAGTCCCCGGGGAGGGTCTTCGGACACCTTC. Its translation is CASSPRGGSSDTF.

This clone was detected a few times. The chain combines TRBV25-1 with TRBJ2-1; 10 bases align to TRBD2. Per germline, CDR1 MGHDK and CDR2 SYGVNS. Trimming took 3 bases from V and 8 from J; bases not matched to a gene: 13. The CDR3 is made up of 17 amino acids. CDR3 nucleotides: TGTGCCAGCAGTGATTCAGCGGGAGGGCCTAGGGGCTATGAGCAGTTCTTC. Amino acids: CASSDSAGGPRGYEQFF.

This clone was detected ten times or more. The J gene is TRBJ2-7, the V gene TRBV28; TRBD2 aligns across 9 bases. Germline V gene lookup returns CDR1 MDHEN and CDR2 SYDVKM. V dropped 5 bases and J dropped 2; count of bases not matched to a gene: 4. The length of the CDR3 is 14 residues. The DNA of the CDR3 is TGTGCCAGCAGTGTAGCGGGAGCTACCTACGAGCAGTACTTC. Encoded protein: CASSVAGATYEQYF.